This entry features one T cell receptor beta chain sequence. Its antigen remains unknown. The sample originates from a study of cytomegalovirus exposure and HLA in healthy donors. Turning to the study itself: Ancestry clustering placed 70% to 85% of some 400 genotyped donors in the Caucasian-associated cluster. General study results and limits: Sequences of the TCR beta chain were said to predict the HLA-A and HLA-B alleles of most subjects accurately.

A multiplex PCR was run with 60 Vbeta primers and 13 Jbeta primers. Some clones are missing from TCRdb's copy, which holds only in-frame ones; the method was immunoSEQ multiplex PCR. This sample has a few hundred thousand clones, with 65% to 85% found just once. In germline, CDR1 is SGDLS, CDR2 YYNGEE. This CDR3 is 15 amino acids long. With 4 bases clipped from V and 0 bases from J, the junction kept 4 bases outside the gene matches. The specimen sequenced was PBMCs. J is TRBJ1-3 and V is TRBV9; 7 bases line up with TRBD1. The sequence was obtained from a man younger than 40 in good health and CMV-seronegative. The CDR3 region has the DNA TGTGCCAGCAGCTCTGACAGGGTCTCTGGAAACACCATATATTTT. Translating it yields CASSSDRVSGNTIYF.